This record looks at one TCR beta chain sequence and its context. The antigen remains undetermined. TCRdb re-called the reads through MiXCR, storing one row per CDR3 protein. The table lists 600,000 to 700,000 distinct CDR3 sequences, around 35% of them singletons. The length of the CDR3 is 16 residues. Germline V CDR1 and CDR2: SGHVT, SQSDAQ. V was clipped by 0 bases and J by 7 bases; unmatched bases: 9. This sample is drawn from a study of T cell repertoires in cytomegalovirus infection. Study results and limitations: Clonotypes of TCR beta that were HLA-C-restricted and CMV-specific dominated the ex vivo response.

The V gene is TRBV7-4, the J gene TRBJ2-1; TRBD2 aligns across 7 bases. The receptor was isolated from a human donor in good health (CMV status not recorded). Some clones in this sample may be carry-over from other donors' samples. The sequences come from cultured PBMCs, collected from culture after CMV antigen stimulation. The CDR3 loop reads CASSLAQTGGTNEQFF. The CDR3 nucleotides are TGTGCCAGCAGCTTAGCGCAGACGGGGGGTACAAATGAGCAGTTCTTC.